A selection of T cell receptor beta chains follows, all from one sample in a study of tumor and adjacent non-tumor tissue in lung cancer. TCRdb analysed the multiplex PCR reads with MiXCR anew, one entry per CDR3 protein. The sample has approximately 86,000 distinct CDR3 sequences; 72% are singletons. Sequenced: lung tumor tissue. The source is a woman aged 40 to 49 with non-small cell lung cancer. The CDR3 runs from the conserved cysteine through the conserved F or W. The order of the fields is clone size, J gene, V gene, D gene, CDR3 DNA, CDR3 protein. D genes are given only for firm matches. The size field is filled for only some rows; it gives once, few, many or a size class.

abundance: -
j_gene: TRBJ2-7
v_gene: TRBV11-2
d_gene: -
CDR3nt: TGTGTCGGCAGCTTAGATCCCCAGAGGTCCTACAAGCAGTACTTC
CDR3aa: CVGSLDPQRSYKQYF

abundance: many
j_gene: TRBJ1-2
v_gene: TRBV10-3
d_gene: -
CDR3nt: TGTGCCATCAGTGACCAGGGGTACTATGGCTACACCTTC
CDR3aa: CAISDQGYYGYTF

abundance: -
j_gene: TRBJ2-2
v_gene: TRBV5-1
d_gene: TRBD1
CDR3nt: TGCGCCAGCAGCTCGGGACAGCGAAACAACGGGGAGCTGTTTTTT
CDR3aa: CASSSGQRNNGELFF

abundance: many
j_gene: TRBJ1-5
v_gene: TRBV12-3/TRBV12-4
d_gene: TRBD1
CDR3nt: TGTGCCAGCAGCCCCGGACAGGGCTGGAATCAGCCCCAGCATTTT
CDR3aa: CASSPGQGWNQPQHF

abundance: -
j_gene: TRBJ2-7
v_gene: TRBV5-6
d_gene: -
CDR3nt: TGTGCCAGCGCGGTACAGGAGTTCTCCTACGAGCAGTATTTC
CDR3aa: CASAVQEFSYEQYF

abundance: -
j_gene: TRBJ2-7
v_gene: TRBV11-2
d_gene: TRBD2
CDR3nt: TGTGCCAATAGCGAGAGAATAGCGGGAGGACGTGGCGAACAGTACTTC
CDR3aa: CANSERIAGGRGEQYF

abundance: medium-sized
j_gene: TRBJ1-5
v_gene: TRBV12-3/TRBV12-4
d_gene: -
CDR3nt: TGTGCCAGCAGTTCTCGGGGGTCAACTCCCCAGCATTTT
CDR3aa: CASSSRGSTPQHF

abundance: -
j_gene: TRBJ1-2
v_gene: TRBV11-2
d_gene: -
CDR3nt: TGTGCGAGCAGGGCGGGTATGGGGGGCTACACCTTC
CDR3aa: CASRAGMGGYTF

abundance: -
j_gene: TRBJ2-5
v_gene: TRBV11-2
d_gene: -
CDR3nt: TGTGCCAGCAGATCCGGGGTTTTCCAAGAGATCCAGTACTTC
CDR3aa: CASRSGVFQEIQYF

abundance: -
j_gene: TRBJ1-4
v_gene: TRBV11-3
d_gene: -
CDR3nt: TGTGCCGGCAGAGCCGGGGCAAGGCCTGAAAAACCGTTTTTT
CDR3aa: CAGRAGARPEKPFF

abundance: few
j_gene: TRBJ1-2
v_gene: TRBV5-4
d_gene: -
CDR3nt: TGTGCCAGCAGCTTGGGGGGGCCAGGGGTGGCTGGCTACACCTTC
CDR3aa: CASSLGGPGVAGYTF

abundance: -
j_gene: TRBJ2-1
v_gene: TRBV10-3
d_gene: TRBD1
CDR3nt: TGCGCCATCAGGAGGACAGGGAGGAATGAGCAGTTCTTC
CDR3aa: CAIRRTGRNEQFF